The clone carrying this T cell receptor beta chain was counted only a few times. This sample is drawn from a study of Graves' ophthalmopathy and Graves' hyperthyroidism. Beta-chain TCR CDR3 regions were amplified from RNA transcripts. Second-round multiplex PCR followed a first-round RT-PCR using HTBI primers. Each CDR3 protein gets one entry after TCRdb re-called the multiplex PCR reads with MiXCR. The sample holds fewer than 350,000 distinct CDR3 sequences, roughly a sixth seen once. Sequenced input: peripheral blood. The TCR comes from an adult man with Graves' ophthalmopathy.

The CDR3, as DNA: TGCGCCAGCAGCCTTTTGATTACTGGCGGGAGGCGCGAGCAGTACTTC. This encodes CASSLLITGGRREQYF. The rearrangement joins TRBV4-1 to TRBJ2-7, with 8 bases lining up with TRBD2. CDR3 length: 16 residues. V was clipped by 4 bases and J by 6 bases; unmatched bases: 14. The germline V gene encodes CDR1 MGHRA and CDR2 YSYEKL.